The 15 T cell receptor beta chains below come from one sample, sequenced in a study of T cell responses to AZD1222 COVID-19 vaccine. TCRdb's copy holds only in-frame clones and misses some; the assay was immunoSEQ multiplex PCR. The profile shows over 95,000 clones, roughly nine tenths of them singletons. Sequenced material: peripheral blood, taken on day 0 of AZD1222 vaccination. The receptors were gathered from an adult in good health.

J is TRBJ1-4 and V is TRBV6-5; D is ambiguous. CDR1 is MNHEY, CDR2 SVGAGI, per germline. V was trimmed by 7 bases and J by 8 bases, leaving 5 bases between them. The CDR3 extends over 10 amino acids. The CDR3 coding sequence is TGTGCCAGCAAGGCAGAAAAACTGTTTTTT. Translation: CASKAEKLFF.

This chain's CDR3 is CASSSGLTNQETQYF. The DNA for the CDR3 is TGCGCCAGCAGCTCGGGGCTTACAAACCAAGAGACCCAGTACTTC. The rearrangement links TRBV5-1 to TRBJ2-5, with D perhaps TRBD1 or TRBD2 (5 bases each). Germline V CDR1 and CDR2: SGHRS, YFSETQ. The length of the CDR3 is 15 residues. The V end lost 3 bases, the J end lost 0 bases, and 12 bases lay between the germline ends.

The J gene is TRBJ1-6, the V gene TRBV4-1; a weak D match, TRBD1 (5 bases). This CDR3 is 17 amino acids long. V gave up 2 bases and J gave up 0 bases, with 11 bases separating them. Germline V gene lookup returns CDR1 MGHRA and CDR2 YSYEKL. CDR3 sequence reads: CASSQRTLSSYNSPLHF. In DNA form, the CDR3 reads TGCGCCAGCAGCCAACGGACACTGAGCTCCTATAATTCACCCCTCCACTTT.

The chain is built from TRBV5-5 and TRBJ1-3; D unclear. Germline-derived CDR1 and CDR2 are SGHKS and YYEKEE (reference sequence). The CDR3 spans 13 residues. The V gene lost 4 bases and the J gene lost 1 base, with 6 bases spanning the gap. CDR3 loop: CASSLFSGNTIYF. The CDR3 coding sequence is TGTGCCAGCAGCCTATTTTCTGGAAACACCATATATTTT. Looking up the rest from reference TRBV5-5 and TRBJ1-3 gives the full variable domain: DAGVTQSPTHLIKTRGQQVTLRCSPISGHKSVSWYQQVLGQGPQFIFQYYEKEERGRGNFPDRFSARQFPNYSSELNVNALLLGDSALYLCASSLFSGNTIYFGEGSWLTVV.

DNA for the CDR3: TGTGCCAGCAGACCAACTAGCGGGGGGGCCCCCGAGCAGTTCTTC. It is translated as CASRPTSGGAPEQFF. The chain recombines TRBV11-3 with TRBJ2-1; 13 bases align to TRBD2. CDR1 is SGHNT and CDR2 is YENEEA in the germline V gene. Trimming removed 6 bases from V and 10 bases from J; junction bases left unmatched: 9. The CDR3 loop spans 15 amino acids.

The chain carries TRBV6-2 or TRBV6-3 and TRBJ2-2; 8 nucleotides line up with TRBD1. Germline V lookup: CDR1 MNHEY, CDR2 SVGEGT. The CDR3 is 14 residues long. V shed 6 bases and J 1 base; nucleotides not matched to a gene: 1. The CDR3 spells CASSGTGNTGELFF. DNA of the CDR3: TGTGCCAGCAGCGGGACAGGGAACACCGGGGAGCTGTTTTTT.

The rearrangement links TRBV7-3 to TRBJ1-6, with a weak D call TRBD1 (6 bases). With 6 bases removed from V and 0 bases from J, the gap between germline ends came to 12 bases. The CDR3 is 16 amino acids. Germline V gene data show CDR1 as SGHTA and CDR2 as FQGTGA. CDR3 in amino acids: CASSIQGHSYNSPLHF. CDR3 in DNA: TGTGCCAGCAGTATTCAGGGGCACTCCTATAATTCACCCCTCCACTTT.

This sequence joins TRBV19 and TRBJ2-7; 8 positions agree with TRBD1. There are 14 residues in the CDR3. From germline, CDR1 is LNHDA and CDR2 SQIVND (reference sequence). J lost 1 base, V lost 3 bases, and 2 bases had no gene match. In nucleotides, the CDR3 is TGTGCCAGTAGTATCGGACAGGGATCCTACGAGCAGTACTTC. Translation: CASSIGQGSYEQYF.

This clone has only a few counts. The V and J genes are TRBV21-1 and TRBJ1-1. TRBV21-1 is termed a pseudogene. The CDR3 runs 14 residues. The CDR3 spells CASSKSSGNTEAFF. CDR3 DNA: TGTGCCAGCAGCAAAAGTTCGGGGAACACTGAAGCTTTCTTT.

This chain joins TRBV5-6 and TRBJ2-7; D is perhaps TRBD2 (6 bases). The CDR3 length is 13 residues. Germline values: CDR1 SGHDT, CDR2 YYEEEE. Trimming pared 4 bases from V and 2 bases from J, leaving 10 bases between. CDR3 residues: CASSEEGPYEQYF. The CDR3 region has the DNA TGTGCCAGCAGCGAGGAGGGACCCTACGAGCAGTACTTC.

The chain combines TRBV30 with TRBJ1-1; D uncertain. Deletions cut 0 bases from V and 7 bases from J, with 9 bases between. This CDR3 comprises 12 residues. The germline gives CDR1 GTSNPN, CDR2 SVGIG (reference sequence). CDR3 in amino acids: CAWSVNLVEAFF. CDR3 coding DNA: TGTGCCTGGAGTGTAAATTTGGTTGAAGCTTTCTTT. Full variable domain (outside the CDR3, taken from reference TRBV30 and TRBJ1-1): SQTIHQWPATLVQPVGSPLSLECTVEGTSNPNLYWYRQAAGRGLQLLFYSVGIGQISSEVPQNLSASRPQDRQFILSSKKLLLSDSGFYLCAWSVNLVEAFFGQGTRLTVV.

The gene calls are TRBV2 and TRBJ2-7, with 14 bases lining up with TRBD2. The CDR3 runs 13 residues. Germline V CDR1 and CDR2: SNHLY, FYNNEI. The V gene end was trimmed by 11 bases and the J gene end by 2 bases; junction bases not matched to a gene: 2. As DNA, the CDR3 is TGTGCCGGGACTAGCGGGGGTACCTACGAGCAGTACTTC. Translating it yields CAGTSGGTYEQYF.

This clone was observed a single time. The V and J genes are TRBV28 and TRBJ2-7; D call uncertain. In germline, CDR1 is MDHEN, CDR2 SYDVKM. This CDR3 is built from 12 residues. V was shortened by 0 bases and J by 6 bases, with 6 bases between the two germline ends. For the CDR3, the DNA is TGTGCCAGCAGTTTATGGTCCGGCGAGCAGTACTTC. It encodes CASSLWSGEQYF. The full variable domain, completed using reference TRBV28 and TRBJ2-7, is DVKVTQSSRYLVKRTGEKVFLECVQDMDHENMFWYRQDPGLGLRLIYFSYDVKMKEKGDIPEGYSVSREKKERFSLILESASTNQTSMYLCASSLWSGEQYFGPGTRLTVT.

The chain uses TRBV13 and TRBJ2-3; D not resolved. The germline gives CDR1 PRHDT, CDR2 FYEKMQ (reference sequence). V shed 3 bases and J shed 7 bases, with 14 bases lying between them. The CDR3 runs to 14 residues. The CDR3 is CASSFALSRNTQYF. DNA of the CDR3: TGTGCCAGCAGCTTCGCCCTTTCGAGGAATACGCAGTATTTT. The full variable domain, rest sourced from reference TRBV13 and TRBJ2-3, is AAGVIQSPRHLIKEKRETATLKCYPIPRHDTVYWYQQGPGQDPQFLISFYEKMQSDKGSIPDRFSAQQFSDYHSELNMSSLELGDSALYFCASSFALSRNTQYFGPGTRLTVL.

The chain combines TRBV5-6 with TRBJ1-6, with a possible D match to TRBD1 (6 bases). The germline gives CDR1 SGHDT, CDR2 YYEEEE. This CDR3 has 15 amino acids. V lost 5 bases and J lost 7, with 16 bases in between. The DNA of the CDR3 is TGTGCCAGCAGGTACGGACAGACTTACAATTCACCCCTCCACTTT. Encoded protein: CASRYGQTYNSPLHF. Drawing the rest from reference TRBV5-6 and TRBJ1-6, the complete variable domain is DAGVTQSPTHLIKTRGQQVTLRCSPKSGHDTVSWYQQALGQGPQFIFQYYEEEERQRGNFPDRFSGHQFPNYSSELNVNALLLGDSALYLCASRYGQTYNSPLHFGNGTRLTVT.